This T cell receptor beta chain came from a study of human T cells and chemical hapten exposure. Background on the study: Patients received weekly diphenylcyclopropenone doses to the scalp throughout the roughly 22-week study. DPC at 0.01% went onto the upper back in patch tests, read at 6 days.

The CDR3 sequence is 14 residues long. Trimming left V 4 bases short and J 4 bases short, with 15 bases between. Germline-derived CDR1 and CDR2 are SQVTM and ANQGSEA. At least ten counts were recorded for this clonotype. The authors' processing: Between 23,224 and 690,600 TCRs appeared in each sample, and the median stood at about 93,000. TCRdb recomputed calls from the RACE reads with MiXCR, one row per CDR3 protein. TCRdb's processing, not the authors' own work, is the source of the V and J calls. The sample has 40,000 to 50,000 distinct CDR3 sequences, 4% seen once. The time point here: patch test 1, 2 weeks after DPC sensitization. Treatment described: therapeutic diphenylcyclopropenone sensitization with weekly scalp DPC. Unfractionated whole blood yielded the extracted total RNA.

The chain couples TRBV29-1 to TRBJ2-3; D may be TRBD1 or TRBD2 (6 bases each). This receptor was identified in a man in his fifties with alopecia areata. Some clones in this sample may be carry-over from other donors' samples. The source was whole blood, collected in connection with sensitization to the hapten diphenylcyclopropenone (DPC). The CDR3 spells CSVVGLRGADTQYF. CDR3 nucleotide sequence: TGCAGCGTTGTCGGTTTGAGGGGGGCAGATACGCAGTATTTT.